This T cell receptor beta chain was obtained from a study of blood T cell repertoires in COVID-19. As handled by the study authors: Researchers report that nucleated cell counts were estimated from reference gene primer amplification. Here immunoSEQ multiplex PCR was the method, and the copy in TCRdb shows in-frame clones only, minus some. Clone size and V and J calls were adopted from that table, with D and trimming inferred from the DNA. The sample records about 140,000 clones, about 78% being singletons. The TCR comes from a man aged 55 to 70 who had recovered from COVID-19. Sequencing was performed on peripheral blood.

CDR3 amino acids: CASSLALAGGPETQYF. CDR3 nucleotide sequence: TGTGCCAGCAGCTTAGCACTAGCGGGGGGGCCGGAGACCCAGTACTTC. The genes are TRBV7-8 and TRBJ2-5; TRBD2 agrees at 13 bases. Germline CDR1 SGHVS, CDR2 FQNEAQ. J lost 5 bases, V lost 0 bases, and 3 bases had no gene match. The CDR3 is 16 amino acids.